This TCR beta chain originates from a study of blood T cell repertoires in COVID-19. Study-wide context: The United States, Italy and Spain supplied acute and convalescent COVID-19 samples. From T cells, B-cell-depleted T cells, or PBMCs came the material, which was cDNA or gDNA.

Seattle's enrolled individuals joined amid active infection and were then monitored longitudinally. Between the trimmed V and J ends, which lost 7 bases and 5 bases, there was a span of 23 bases. CDR1 SEHNR and CDR2 FQNEAQ come from the germline V gene (reference sequence). CDR3 size: 17 residues. In the original workflow: From reference gene primer amplification, estimates of nucleated cell counts were derived. Data came from immunoSEQ multiplex PCR; TCRdb stores just in-frame clones and leaves some out. That table is the source of V, J and clone size, and D and trimming were worked out from the DNA. In the table there are 60,000 to 65,000 clones, about 80% of which are singletons.

This sequence joins TRBV7-9 and TRBJ2-2, with D tentatively TRBD2 (5 bases). What was sequenced was peripheral blood. This TCR came from a man aged 55 to 70 with COVID-19, enrolled during active disease. The CDR3 is CASTSTRARRGTGELFF. The CDR3 coding sequence is TGTGCCAGCACCTCAACCCGGGCCCGACGGGGAACCGGGGAGCTGTTTTTT. The variable domain in full, completed from reference TRBV7-9 and TRBJ2-2, reads DTGVSQNPRHKITKRGQNVTFRCDPISEHNRLYWYRQTLGQGPEFLTYFQNEAQLEKSRLLSDRFSAERPKGSFSTLEIQRTEQGDSAMYLCASTSTRARRGTGELFFGEGSRLTVL.